Below are 2 T cell receptor beta chains sequenced from a single sample in a study of memory CD4+ T cells and cytomegalovirus serostatus. Single viable CD3+CD4+CD8-CD45RO+ cells were sorted as the memory CD4+ T cells. Repertoires were generated with immunoSEQ multiplex PCR, while TCRdb's copy carries only in-frame clones and drops some. The sample has about 61,000 clones; around 80% are singletons. The sequenced sample consisted of memory CD4+ T cells from blood. These receptors were collected from an adult in good health and CMV-seronegative. Some clones in this sample may be carry-over from other donors' samples.

The CDR3 protein is CASSRDFLYEQYF. In nucleotides, the CDR3 is TGCGCCAGCAGTCGGGACTTCCTCTACGAGCAGTACTTC. This sequence joins TRBV23-1 and TRBJ2-5; perhaps TRBD2 as D (6 bases). The DNA end lines up better with TRBJ2-7; the J call may be wrong. TRBV23-1 is an ORF, and what it does is uncertain. The CDR3 consists of 13 residues.

V usage is TRBV18 and J usage is TRBJ1-1; D may be TRBD1 (5 bases). The V gene lost 6 bases and the J gene lost 2 bases, with 13 bases spanning the gap. Germline V gives CDR1 KGHSH, CDR2 LQKENI. The CDR3 extends over 14 amino acids. For the CDR3, the DNA is TGTGCCAGCTCGAGGGGCGGGGAAAACACTGAAGCTTTCTTT. This translates into CASSRGGENTEAFF.